A selection of T cell receptor beta chains follows, all from one sample in a study of shared clonotypes between healthy human individuals. Assay used: immunoSEQ multiplex PCR; TCRdb lists only in-frame clones, some missing. The sample holds millions of clones, about 92% seen once. Input material: naive CD8+ T cells from PBMCs. Receptors were obtained from a man in his late teens or twenties in good health. Some clones in this sample may be carry-over from other donors' samples. Each CDR3 is given with its conserved first and last residue. The order of the fields is J gene, CDR3 length, V gene, clone size, D gene, CDR3 protein, CDR3 DNA. The D gene is left open where the match is weak. For some rows the clone size is stated as once, few or many, or as a class when expanded; others skip it.

TRBJ1-5,14,TRBV16,NA,NA,CASSHGFLTQPQHF,TGTGCCAGCAGCCACGGCTTTCTCACTCAGCCCCAGCATTTT
TRBJ2-7,12,TRBV27,once,NA,CASGPLGGEQYF,TGTGCCAGCGGCCCCCTAGGGGGGGAGCAGTACTTC
TRBJ2-3,15,TRBV7-3,NA,NA,CASSLTGPGTDTQYF,TGTGCCAGCAGCTTAACGGGCCCAGGGACCGATACGCAGTATTTT
TRBJ2-3,14,TRBV27,NA,NA,CASSFLGNSDTQYF,TGTGCCAGCAGTTTCCTCGGCAATTCAGATACGCAGTATTTT
TRBJ2-7,17,TRBV2,once,TRBD1,CASSLQLPGQGGYEQYF,TGTGCCAGCAGCTTACAACTCCCGGGACAGGGAGGATACGAGCAGTACTTC
TRBJ2-5,14,TRBV19,once,TRBD1,CASSSRGPQETQYF,TGTGCCAGTAGCTCCAGGGGGCCGCAAGAGACCCAGTACTTC
TRBJ2-2,17,TRBV7-2,NA,TRBD2,CASSKTSGRENTGELFF,TGTGCCAGCAGCAAAACTAGCGGGAGGGAGAACACCGGGGAGCTGTTTTTT
TRBJ2-1,19,TRBV11-1,once,TRBD2,CASSPERGGRAFGYNEQFF,TGTGCCAGCAGCCCGGAACGGGGCGGGAGGGCCTTTGGCTACAATGAGCAGTTCTTC
TRBJ1-2,14,TRBV9,NA,NA,CASSDPLRDYGYTF,TGTGCCAGCAGCGACCCCCTGAGGGACTATGGCTACACCTTC
TRBJ2-1,14,TRBV10-1,NA,NA,CASSDRLVGTEQFF,TGCGCCAGCAGTGACCGGTTAGTGGGCACTGAGCAGTTCTTC
TRBJ1-5,14,TRBV27,NA,NA,CASSLVQSNQPQHF,TGTGCCAGCAGTTTAGTGCAGAGCAATCAGCCCCAGCATTTT
TRBJ2-6,14,TRBV7-9,NA,TRBD1,CASSQGAGANVLTF,TGTGCCAGTAGTCAGGGGGCTGGGGCCAACGTCCTGACTTTC
TRBJ2-7,11,TRBV11-1,NA,NA,CASTDSYEQYF,TGTGCCAGCACGGACTCCTACGAGCAGTACTTC
TRBJ2-7,14,TRBV7-9,NA,TRBD1,CASSAPGQGYEQYF,TGTGCCAGCAGCGCCCCGGGACAGGGTTACGAGCAGTACTTC
TRBJ2-1,15,TRBV10-2,NA,NA,CASSYRVFPYNEQFF,TGCGCCAGCAGCTACAGGGTGTTCCCCTACAATGAGCAGTTCTTC
TRBJ2-7,13,TRBV7-7,NA,TRBD1,CAIAMGQGYEQYF,TGTGCCATAGCTATGGGACAGGGGTACGAGCAGTACTTC
TRBJ2-1,16,TRBV7-9,NA,TRBD2,CASSVTSGRSYNEQFF,TGTGCCAGCAGCGTCACTAGCGGGCGTTCCTACAATGAGCAGTTCTTC
TRBJ2-7,15,TRBV5-8,NA,TRBD2,CASSLTSGSVGEQYF,TGTGCCAGCAGCTTGACTAGCGGGAGCGTAGGCGAGCAGTACTTC
TRBJ2-7,14,TRBV6-4,NA,TRBD1,CASSEGGRLNEQYF,TGTGCCAGCAGTGAAGGGGGCCGTCTCAACGAGCAGTACTTC
TRBJ1-5,16,TRBV4-1,NA,NA,CASSLKAGDNNQPQHF,TGCGCCAGCAGCCTAAAGGCGGGGGACAACAATCAGCCCCAGCATTTT
TRBJ1-5,11,TRBV6-1,NA,NA,CASSADQPQHF,TGTGCCAGCAGTGCGGATCAGCCCCAGCATTTT
TRBJ2-7,19,TRBV11-2,NA,TRBD2,CASSPSTGTSVSFRYEQYF,TGTGCCAGCAGCCCCAGCACCGGGACTAGCGTCTCATTCCGCTACGAGCAGTACTTC
TRBJ1-5,18,TRBV25-1,NA,TRBD1,CASSEGTGGGPYNQPQHF,TGTGCCAGCAGTGAAGGGACAGGCGGGGGGCCCTACAATCAGCCCCAGCATTTT
TRBJ2-7,15,TRBV12-5,NA,NA,CASGLRGTNSYEQYF,TGTGCTAGTGGTTTGAGGGGTACCAACTCCTACGAGCAGTACTTC
TRBJ1-2,13,TRBV5-1,NA,NA,CASSSGRDGGYTF,TGCGCCAGCAGCTCTGGCAGGGATGGGGGCTACACCTTC
TRBJ2-3,16,TRBV4-3,NA,TRBD2,CASSQTLAGYTDTQYF,TGCGCCAGCAGCCAAACACTAGCGGGATACACAGATACGCAGTATTTT
TRBJ2-3,15,TRBV27,NA,NA,CASSFGQTSTDTQYF,TGTGCCAGCAGTTTCGGGCAGACTAGCACAGATACGCAGTATTTT
TRBJ1-5,14,TRBV28,NA,NA,CASRDWGSNQPQHF,TGTGCCAGCAGGGATTGGGGGAGCAATCAGCCCCAGCATTTT
TRBJ2-4,14,TRBV28,NA,NA,CASSSGPRGNIQYF,TGTGCCAGCAGTTCGGGGCCGAGGGGAAACATTCAGTACTTC
TRBJ2-7,15,TRBV19,NA,NA,CASSTDSGQAYEQYF,TGTGCCAGTAGTACCGACAGCGGTCAAGCCTACGAGCAGTACTTC
TRBJ2-7,12,TRBV11-3,NA,NA,CASSLAVDEQYF,TGTGCCAGCAGCTTAGCGGTGGACGAGCAGTACTTC
TRBJ2-7,17,TRBV15,NA,TRBD1,CATSRFKIGTAYYEQYF,TGTGCCACCAGCAGATTCAAGATCGGGACAGCTTACTACGAGCAGTACTTC
TRBJ2-7,15,TRBV27,NA,TRBD2,CASSPGLAGSGEQYF,TGTGCCAGCAGCCCCGGACTAGCGGGATCTGGTGAGCAGTACTTC
TRBJ2-2,15,TRBV11-2,NA,TRBD2,CASSRGLAPTGELFF,TGTGCCAGCAGCCGCGGACTAGCGCCTACCGGGGAGCTGTTTTTT
TRBJ1-2,13,TRBV27,NA,NA,CASSLPGGYGYTF,TGTGCCAGCAGTTTACCGGGTGGCTATGGCTACACCTTC
TRBJ2-5,15,TRBV9,once,TRBD1,CASSVVETGEETQYF,TGTGCCAGCAGCGTAGTTGAGACAGGGGAGGAGACCCAGTACTTC
TRBJ1-2,16,TRBV2,NA,NA,CASSEDAGPSLYGYTF,TGTGCCAGCAGTGAGGACGCCGGGCCCTCCCTCTATGGCTACACCTTC
TRBJ2-5,13,TRBV6-5,NA,NA,CASSLLGEETQYF,TGTGCCAGCAGTCTCCTTGGGGAAGAGACCCAGTACTTC
TRBJ2-1,15,TRBV7-9,NA,TRBD2,CASSLVAGVHNEQFF,TGTGCCAGCAGCTTAGTAGCGGGAGTGCACAATGAGCAGTTCTTC
TRBJ2-2,15,TRBV5-1,NA,NA,CASSLAASNTGELFF,TGCGCCAGCAGCTTGGCCGCCTCTAACACCGGGGAGCTGTTTTTT
TRBJ2-7,14,TRBV7-2,NA,TRBD2,CASSLDSGAYEQYF,TGTGCCAGCAGCTTAGATAGCGGGGCTTACGAGCAGTACTTC
TRBJ1-1,17,TRBV4-1,NA,NA,CASSQGVGGGPDTEAFF,TGCGCCAGCAGCCAAGGGGTAGGCGGGGGGCCGGACACTGAAGCTTTCTTT
TRBJ2-2,15,TRBV13,NA,NA,CASSSTGTHVGELFF,TGTGCCAGCAGCTCGACCGGGACCCACGTCGGGGAGCTGTTTTTT
TRBJ2-7,14,TRBV27,NA,NA,CASSIYASLDEQYF,TGTGCCAGCAGTATTTACGCGTCTTTGGACGAGCAGTACTTC
TRBJ2-3,16,TRBV28,NA,TRBD2,CASSLGIAGFTDTQYF,TGTGCCAGCAGTTTGGGGATAGCGGGGTTCACAGATACGCAGTATTTT
TRBJ2-1,12,TRBV10-2,few,NA,CASSEGPTEQFF,TGCGCCAGCAGTGAGGGTCCGACTGAGCAGTTCTTC
TRBJ2-7,15,TRBV7-8,NA,TRBD1,CASSYPGTGRYEQYF,TGTGCCAGCAGCTATCCGGGGACAGGGCGATACGAGCAGTACTTC
TRBJ2-1,15,TRBV27,NA,NA,CASSPWKGLTDEQFF,TGTGCCAGCAGCCCGTGGAAGGGACTTACCGATGAGCAGTTCTTC
TRBJ2-1,15,TRBV7-9,NA,NA,CASSHPRGGYNEQFF,TGTGCCAGCAGCCACCCGCGTGGCGGCTACAATGAGCAGTTCTTC
TRBJ2-7,14,TRBV28,NA,TRBD2,CASSFLGLAGSPYF,TGTGCCAGCAGTTTTCTCGGACTAGCGGGTTCGCCGTACTTC
TRBJ2-7,16,TRBV7-2,NA,NA,CASSPYRVADSYEQYF,TGTGCCAGCAGCCCCTACCGAGTAGCGGACTCCTACGAGCAGTACTTC
TRBJ2-1,14,TRBV7-3,NA,NA,CASSSRSERGEQFF,TGTGCCAGCAGCTCACGGAGCGAAAGGGGGGAGCAGTTCTTC
TRBJ1-5,16,TRBV28,few,NA,CASSWGHRVRHQPQHF,TGTGCCAGCAGTTGGGGGCACAGGGTGAGGCATCAGCCCCAGCATTTT
TRBJ2-7,14,TRBV2,NA,TRBD2,CASRRTSSLYEQYF,TGTGCCAGCAGACGGACTAGCTCCCTATACGAGCAGTACTTC
TRBJ2-7,11,TRBV20-1,NA,NA,CSARLRDEQYF,TGCAGTGCTAGACTACGGGACGAGCAGTACTTC